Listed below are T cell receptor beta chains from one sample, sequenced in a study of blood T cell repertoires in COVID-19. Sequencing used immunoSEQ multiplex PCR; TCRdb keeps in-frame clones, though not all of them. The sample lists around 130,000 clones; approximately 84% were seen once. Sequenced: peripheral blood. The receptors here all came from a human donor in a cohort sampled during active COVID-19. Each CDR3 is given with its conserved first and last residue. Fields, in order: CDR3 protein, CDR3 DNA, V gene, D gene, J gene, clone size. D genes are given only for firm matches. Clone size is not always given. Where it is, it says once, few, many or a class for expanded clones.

CDR3: CAISQAGTGNYEQYF
DNA: TGTGCCATCAGTCAAGCCGGGACTGGGAACTACGAGCAGTACTTC
V: TRBV10-3
D: .
J: TRBJ2-7
size: .

CDR3: CSVEELGQGNTGELFF
DNA: TGCAGCGTTGAAGAGCTCGGACAGGGTAACACCGGGGAGCTGTTTTTT
V: TRBV29-1
D: TRBD1
J: TRBJ2-2
size: .

CDR3: CASSDGGLNTGELFF
DNA: TGTGCCAGCAGTGACGGCGGACTAAACACCGGGGAGCTGTTTTTT
V: TRBV6-1
D: .
J: TRBJ2-2
size: .

CDR3: CASSPTGTALYNEQFF
DNA: TGCGCCAGCAGCCCCACCGGGACAGCCCTATACAATGAGCAGTTCTTC
V: TRBV5-1
D: TRBD1
J: TRBJ2-1
size: many

CDR3: CAWRPGQYYEQYF
DNA: TGTGCCTGGAGGCCGGGACAATACTACGAGCAGTACTTC
V: TRBV30
D: .
J: TRBJ2-7
size: .

CDR3: CASSLISGPYEQYF
DNA: TGCGCCAGCAGCTTGATCAGCGGACCCTACGAGCAGTACTTC
V: TRBV5-1
D: .
J: TRBJ2-7
size: .

CDR3: CASSPGGGQYNEKLFF
DNA: TGTGCCAGCAGCCCTGGGGGGGGCCAGTATAATGAAAAACTGTTTTTT
V: TRBV9
D: .
J: TRBJ1-4
size: .

CDR3: CASSPGTGSTEAFF
DNA: TGTGCCAGCAGCCCCGGGACAGGGAGCACTGAAGCTTTCTTT
V: TRBV7-3
D: TRBD1
J: TRBJ1-1
size: .

CDR3: CASSRTSGGFGEQYF
DNA: TGTGCCAGCAGTAGGACTAGCGGGGGTTTTGGCGAGCAGTACTTC
V: TRBV6-2/TRBV6-3
D: TRBD2
J: TRBJ2-7
size: .

CDR3: CASTGGQLLLGNQPQHF
DNA: TGTGCCAGTACGGGAGGACAGCTTTTGTTGGGCAATCAGCCCCAGCATTTT
V: TRBV19
D: .
J: TRBJ1-5
size: few

CDR3: CASSLSGSYGYTF
DNA: TGTGCCAGCAGTTTATCGGGGAGCTATGGCTACACCTTC
V: TRBV27
D: .
J: TRBJ1-2
size: .

CDR3: CASSSVPGTPDWANVLTF
DNA: TGTGCCAGCTCAAGCGTCCCCGGGACACCGGACTGGGCCAACGTCCTGACTTTC
V: TRBV18
D: .
J: TRBJ2-6
size: .

CDR3: CASSPGLSTDTQYF
DNA: TGTGCCAGCAGCCCGGGACTCAGCACAGATACGCAGTATTTT
V: TRBV7-3
D: .
J: TRBJ2-3
size: .

CDR3: CASSPRSGGWPDTQYF
DNA: TGTGCCAGCAGCCCCCGAAGCGGGGGATGGCCAGATACGCAGTATTTT
V: TRBV4-2
D: TRBD2
J: TRBJ2-3
size: many

CDR3: CASSLVSGRSTDTQYF
DNA: TGCGCCAGCAGCTTGGTTAGCGGGCGTAGCACAGATACGCAGTATTTT
V: TRBV5-1
D: TRBD2
J: TRBJ2-3
size: .

CDR3: CASSLFTGGTSSYNEQFF
DNA: TGTGCCAGCAGCTTATTTACAGGGGGCACGAGCTCCTACAATGAGCAGTTCTTC
V: TRBV7-9
D: TRBD1
J: TRBJ2-1
size: few

CDR3: CASSLRTGYGDTQYF
DNA: TGTGCCAGCAGCCTCCGGACAGGGTATGGAGATACGCAGTATTTT
V: TRBV7-2
D: TRBD1
J: TRBJ2-3
size: few

CDR3: CASAPRDRTYNEQFF
DNA: TGTGCCAGCGCCCCGAGGGACAGGACGTACAATGAGCAGTTCTTC
V: TRBV9
D: TRBD1
J: TRBJ2-1
size: few

CDR3: CASSLVAGNNSPLHF
DNA: TGTGCCAGCAGCTTAGTGGCGGGGAATAATTCACCCCTCCACTTT
V: TRBV7-9
D: .
J: TRBJ1-6
size: few

CDR3: CASSLLGEGNQPQHF
DNA: TGCGCCAGCAGTCTCCTCGGGGAGGGAAATCAGCCCCAGCATTTT
V: TRBV5-1
D: .
J: TRBJ1-5
size: .

CDR3: CASIINQPQHF
DNA: TGTGCCAGCATCATCAATCAGCCCCAGCATTTT
V: TRBV12-3/TRBV12-4
D: .
J: TRBJ1-5
size: .

CDR3: CASSLTLRGSSYEQYF
DNA: TGTGCCAGCAGCTTAACTCTCCGGGGAAGCTCCTACGAGCAGTACTTC
V: TRBV5-6
D: .
J: TRBJ2-7
size: .

CDR3: CASSLKGTGAGYTQYF
DNA: TGTGCCAGCAGCTTAAAAGGAACAGGGGCGGGGTATACGCAGTATTTT
V: TRBV7-9
D: .
J: TRBJ2-3
size: .

CDR3: CASSQDAGLGEKLFF
DNA: TGCGCCAGCAGCCAAGATGCGGGATTGGGTGAAAAACTGTTTTTT
V: TRBV4-1
D: .
J: TRBJ1-4
size: .

CDR3: CASSAQGGTHNEQFF
DNA: TGTGCCAGTAGCGCACAGGGGGGGACCCACAATGAGCAGTTCTTC
V: TRBV19
D: .
J: TRBJ2-1
size: few

CDR3: CSASNRQVSSYEQYF
DNA: TGCAGTGCTAGTAATAGACAGGTCTCCAGCTACGAGCAGTACTTC
V: TRBV20-1
D: .
J: TRBJ2-7
size: .